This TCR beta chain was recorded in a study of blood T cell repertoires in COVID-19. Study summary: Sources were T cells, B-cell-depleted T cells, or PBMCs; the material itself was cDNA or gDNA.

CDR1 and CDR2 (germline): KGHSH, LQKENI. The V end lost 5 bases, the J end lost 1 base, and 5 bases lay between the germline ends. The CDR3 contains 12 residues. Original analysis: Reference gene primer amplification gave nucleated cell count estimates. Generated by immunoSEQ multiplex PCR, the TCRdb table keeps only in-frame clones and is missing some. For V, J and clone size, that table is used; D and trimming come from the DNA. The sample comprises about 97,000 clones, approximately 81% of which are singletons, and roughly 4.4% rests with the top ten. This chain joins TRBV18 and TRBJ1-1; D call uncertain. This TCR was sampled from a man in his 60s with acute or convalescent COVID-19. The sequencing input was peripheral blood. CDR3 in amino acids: CASSTPNTEAFF. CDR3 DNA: TGTGCCAGCTCAACTCCGAACACTGAAGCTTTCTTT.